This T cell receptor beta chain was captured by sequencing in a study of shared clonotypes between healthy human individuals. Regarding the study as a whole: The naive CD4 repertoires of a handful of donors were compared, and 5% to 6.5% of clonotypes were shared. Larger estimated richness was generally recorded for naive subsets relative to memory subsets. Generation probability values for non-shared clonotypes were lower than those for clonotypes shared by all four donors.

This CDR3 region has 15 residues. V lost 0 bases to trimming and J lost 7 bases, with 14 bases between them. Germline V gene sequence: CDR1 SGHTS, CDR2 YDEGEE. As regards this clone: Its cognate antigen is unknown.

The authors split each subset's genomic DNA evenly across several immunoSEQ plates. TCRdb keeps only in-frame clones here, not all; method: immunoSEQ multiplex PCR. Among some 550,000 clones listed, about 96% were seen once. The rearrangement links TRBV5-8 to TRBJ2-1, with D perhaps TRBD1 or TRBD2 (5 bases each). The sequence was collected from a woman in her 30s in good health. The sequenced sample consisted of naive CD4+ T cells sorted from blood. The subset is: CD45RA+ positively selected. CDR3 residues: CASSLEGTGRNEQFF. The DNA of the CDR3 is TGTGCCAGCAGCTTGGAGGGGACGGGGCGAAATGAGCAGTTCTTC.